These T cell receptor beta chains were read from a single sample in a study of T cell repertoires in cytomegalovirus infection. TCRdb reanalysed the reads using MiXCR and keeps one entry per CDR3 protein. The repertoire has more than 250,000 distinct CDR3 sequences, more than 20% of them found once; the top ten carry 10% to 15%. Their specific antigens are unknown. The specimen comprised cultured PBMCs, sampled from culture after CMV antigen stimulation. These receptors all stem from a human donor in good health (CMV status not recorded). Some clones in this sample may be carry-over from other donors' samples. Each CDR3 is given with its conserved first and last residue. The order of the fields is V gene, clone size, J gene, CDR3 protein. Clone size is not always given. Where it is, it says once, few, many or a class for expanded clones.

v_gene: TRBV12-3/TRBV12-4
abundance: -
j_gene: TRBJ2-1
CDR3aa: CASTSGTSRYNEQFF

v_gene: TRBV7-2
abundance: many
j_gene: TRBJ1-3
CDR3aa: CASSLGGRQSSGNTIYF

v_gene: TRBV27
abundance: -
j_gene: TRBJ2-1
CDR3aa: CASSLGREGYNEQFF

v_gene: TRBV25-1
abundance: few
j_gene: TRBJ1-6
CDR3aa: CASSEYTLNSPLHF

v_gene: TRBV7-9
abundance: many
j_gene: TRBJ1-1
CDR3aa: CASSLNSGTEAFF

v_gene: TRBV7-2
abundance: many
j_gene: TRBJ2-1
CDR3aa: CASSLVPGEQFF

v_gene: TRBV29-1
abundance: -
j_gene: TRBJ2-1
CDR3aa: CSIRGALSYEQFF

v_gene: TRBV5-4
abundance: many
j_gene: TRBJ2-1
CDR3aa: CASSSLGKDEQFF

v_gene: TRBV7-2
abundance: many
j_gene: TRBJ2-7
CDR3aa: CASSASPGGPPIGGLAGIYEQYF

v_gene: TRBV4-1
abundance: -
j_gene: TRBJ2-1
CDR3aa: CASSQGPGASSYNEQFF

v_gene: TRBV4-2
abundance: -
j_gene: TRBJ1-5
CDR3aa: CASSQQQQAARNQPQHF

v_gene: TRBV7-2
abundance: many
j_gene: TRBJ2-2
CDR3aa: CASSAYTDTGELFF